This entry lists 32 T cell receptor beta chains sequenced from one sample in a study of a mutant IDH1 vaccine in newly diagnosed glioma. These receptors are not linked to any known antigen. Using immunoSEQ multiplex PCR, the repertoire was profiled, and TCRdb retains in-frame clones only, with some absent. The sample has roughly 51,000 clones, around 85% seen once. Time point given: week 47, end of study. Vaccination comprised doses that each held 300 ug of mutant IDH1 20-mer peptide, plus topical imiquimod. The sequencing used PBMCs, collected from a glioma patient whose treatment included an IDH1 peptide vaccine. These receptors were collected from a woman under 40 with glioma. Some clones in this sample may be carry-over from other donors' samples.

CDR3 loop: CASSPGYLYEQYF. CDR3 coding DNA: TGTGCCAGCAGCCCAGGCTACCTCTACGAGCAGTACTTC. The chain employs TRBV6-5 and TRBJ2-7; D is uncertain. Germline V gene lookup returns CDR1 MNHEY and CDR2 SVGAGI. Trimming left V 6 bases short and J 3 bases short, with 12 bases between. This CDR3 has 13 amino acids.

This chain joins TRBV4-1 and TRBJ2-5, with D perhaps TRBD2 (7 bases). The CDR3 is made up of 17 amino acids. Trimming took off 2 bases at V and 1 base at J, with 17 bases between the two ends. CDR1 is MGHRA and CDR2 is YSYEKL in the germline V gene. CDR3 sequence: CASSQKRGGRSQETQYF. In DNA, the CDR3 is TGCGCCAGCAGCCAAAAGAGGGGGGGCAGGTCCCAAGAGACCCAGTACTTC.

The rearrangement uses TRBV15 and TRBJ2-5; D not certain. The CDR3 is made up of 15 amino acids. With 0 bases removed from V and 2 bases from J, the gap between germline ends came to 10 bases. Germline loops: CDR1 LNHNV, CDR2 YYDKDF (reference sequence). The CDR3 sequence is CATSRDMSVQETQYF. For the CDR3, the DNA is TGTGCCACCAGCAGAGATATGAGTGTTCAAGAGACCCAGTACTTC.

The chain carries TRBV4-1 and TRBJ2-7; 11 bases map to TRBD2. There are 15 residues in the CDR3. Trimming at V came to 0 bases and at J to 3 bases, leaving 1 base not matched to a gene. Germline assignment: CDR1 MGHRA and CDR2 YSYEKL. CDR3 protein: CASSQDSGRDYEQYF. The CDR3 DNA follows: TGCGCCAGCAGCCAAGATAGCGGGAGGGACTACGAGCAGTACTTC.

The chain couples TRBV7-9 to TRBJ2-7, with a weak D call TRBD1 (6 bases). With 2 bases removed from V and 1 base from J, the gap between germline ends came to 9 bases. CDR3 size: 14 residues. Germline V gene sequence: CDR1 SEHNR, CDR2 FQNEAQ (reference sequence). CDR3 in amino acids: CASSLSGASYEQYF. The CDR3 DNA reads TGTGCCAGCAGCTTATCAGGGGCATCCTACGAGCAGTACTTC.

The chain recombines TRBV19 with TRBJ2-1, with 8 bases aligning to TRBD1. Germline V gene lookup returns CDR1 LNHDA and CDR2 SQIVND (reference sequence). V was clipped by 5 bases and J by 7 bases; unmatched bases: 10. This CDR3 contains 15 residues. CDR3 DNA sequence: TGTGCCAGTAGTTCGTGGGGACAGGCTGGGAATGAGCAGTTCTTC. Its protein product is CASSSWGQAGNEQFF.

J is TRBJ1-5 and V is TRBV6-5; the D gene is possibly TRBD1 (5 bases). Germline CDR1 is MNHEY and CDR2 is SVGAGI. The CDR3 extends over 15 amino acids. Trimming took off 0 bases at V and 6 bases at J, with 12 bases between the two ends. CDR3: CASSYSLGGGQPQHF. CDR3 sequence (DNA): TGTGCCAGCAGTTACTCGCTGGGGGGTGGTCAGCCCCAGCATTTT.

The CDR3 is CASSLQGATGELFF. Here the CDR3 DNA reads TGTGCCAGCAGCTTACAGGGTGCCACCGGGGAGCTGTTTTTT. This sequence joins TRBV11-2 and TRBJ2-2; D might be TRBD1 (5 bases). V lost 2 bases to trimming and J lost 4 bases, with 8 bases between them. Germline V lookup: CDR1 SGHAT, CDR2 FQNNGV. This CDR3 has 14 amino acids.

This clone was seen only once. This chain joins TRBV6-6 and TRBJ1-3; D unresolved. V was cut by 7 bases and J by 0 bases, with 13 bases left in between. From germline, CDR1 is MNHNY and CDR2 SVGAGI (reference sequence). The CDR3 is 15 amino acids. The CDR3 here is CASTRTASSGNTIYF. The CDR3 nucleotides read TGTGCCAGCACCCGGACTGCGAGCTCTGGAAACACCATATATTTT.

The CDR3 is CASKQGLRGYTF. The CDR3 DNA reads as TGTGCCAGCAAGCAGGGGCTAAGGGGCTACACCTTC. This sequence joins TRBV6-1 and TRBJ1-2; tentatively, D is TRBD1 (6 bases). This CDR3 is 12 amino acids long. Trimming pared 7 bases from V and 8 bases from J, leaving 14 bases between. Germline CDR1 reads MNHNS; CDR2 reads SASEGT.

The rearrangement links TRBV11-2 to TRBJ1-1, with 9 bases identical to TRBD1. This CDR3 is built from 16 residues. Germline-derived CDR1 and CDR2 are SGHAT and FQNNGV. V shed 1 base and J 1 base; nucleotides not matched to a gene: 4. CDR3 bases: TGTGCCAGCAGCTTAGGTGACAGGGGGAGGAACACTGAAGCTTTCTTT. Encoded protein: CASSLGDRGRNTEAFF. Looking up the rest from reference TRBV11-2 and TRBJ1-1 gives the full variable domain: EAGVAQSPRYKIIEKRQSVAFWCNPISGHATLYWYQQILGQGPKLLIQFQNNGVVDDSQLPKDRFSAERLKGVDSTLKIQPAKLEDSAVYLCASSLGDRGRNTEAFFGQGTRLTVV.

The V gene is TRBV5-1, the J gene TRBJ2-1; D is undetermined. The CDR3 totals 15 residues. The ends were cut back, 4 bases at V and 3 bases at J, with 14 bases in the middle. Germline assignment: CDR1 SGHRS and CDR2 YFSETQ. The CDR3 region is CASSRDQTVYNEQFF. For the CDR3, the DNA is TGCGCCAGCAGCCGAGACCAGACTGTCTACAATGAGCAGTTCTTC.

The V gene is TRBV10-2, the J gene TRBJ2-3; 7 bases match TRBD2. CDR1 and CDR2 from the germline V gene are WSHSY and SAAADI. The CDR3 totals 15 residues. J was trimmed by 4 bases and V by 1 base; bases with no gene match: 5. CDR3 coding DNA: TGCGCCAGCAGTGAGTGGGAGGGCCCTCCAGATACGCAGTATTTT. It translates to CASSEWEGPPDTQYF.

To note about this clone: This may be a read error, as it is one base from a much larger clone. This chain connects TRBV2 to TRBJ1-1, with unresolved D. The length of the CDR3 is 17 residues. Germline V gives CDR1 SNHLY, CDR2 FYNNEI. V was pared by 4 bases and J by 0 bases, with 18 bases between. CDR3 coding DNA: TGTGCCAGCAGTGTTAGAGGGCGACGGATCATGAACACTGAAGCTTTCTTT. As protein: CASSVRGRRIMNTEAFF. The whole variable domain, remainder taken from reference TRBV2 and TRBJ1-1, is EPEVTQTPSHQVTQMGQEVILRCVPISNHLYFYWYRQILGQKVEFLVSFYNNEISEKSEIFDDQFSVERPDGSNFTLKIRSTKLEDSAMYFCASSVRGRRIMNTEAFFGQGTRLTVV.

The chain carries TRBV7-2 and TRBJ2-5; TRBD2 aligns across 8 bases. The CDR3 is made up of 17 amino acids. V trimming: 4 bases; J trimming: 4 bases; junction bases outside the gene matches: 14. Looked up from germline, CDR1 is SGHTA and CDR2 is FQGNSA. CDR3 coding DNA: TGTGCCAGCAGCTCCCGTAGCGCGGGGGGAGGTCTAGAGACCCAGTACTTC. Translation: CASSSRSAGGGLETQYF.

The chain is built from TRBV7-2 and TRBJ1-3; D is uncertain. There are 17 residues in the CDR3. The V gene's germline CDR1 is SGHTA and CDR2 FQGNSA. Trimming left V 4 bases short and J 2 bases short, with 18 bases between. For the CDR3, the DNA is TGTGCCAGCAGCTCCTCCCAGAAGCCTGAAACTGGAAACACCATATATTTT. Protein product: CASSSSQKPETGNTIYF.

This clone occurred a few times. One junction end does not reproduce the germline sequence, and a read error may be involved. The chain recombines TRBV19 with TRBJ1-2, with 7 bases fitting TRBD1. CDR3 length: 14 residues. Germline V gene data show CDR1 as LNHDA and CDR2 as SQIVND (reference sequence). CDR3 amino acids: CASTIGGTVYGYTF. The CDR3 bases are TGTGCCAGTACTATAGGCGGGACAGTCTATGGCTACACCTTC.

This sequence joins TRBV6-5 and TRBJ1-2; D perhaps matches TRBD1 (6 bases). CDR3 length: 13 residues. Germline V gives CDR1 MNHEY, CDR2 SVGAGI. Trimming removed 2 bases at V and 4 bases at J, with 8 bases between. The CDR3 loop is CASSYGDIYGYTF. The CDR3 DNA follows: TGTGCCAGCAGTTACGGGGACATCTATGGCTACACCTTC.

V is TRBV7-2 and J is TRBJ1-2, with D possibly TRBD1 on 5 matching bases. Trimming pared 0 bases from V and 7 bases from J, leaving 15 bases between. Germline CDR1 and CDR2: SGHTA and FQGNSA. The CDR3 loop spans 15 amino acids. The chain's CDR3 is CASSLAGQGRGGYTF. The CDR3 DNA reads TGTGCCAGCAGCTTAGCGGGGCAGGGAAGGGGTGGCTACACCTTC.

The V gene is TRBV9, the J gene TRBJ2-4, with unresolved D. The CDR3 runs 12 residues. Germline CDR1 and CDR2: SGDLS and YYNGEE. The V and J ends lost 4 bases and 6 bases respectively, with 8 bases between them. The CDR3 nucleotides read TGTGCCAGCAGCCTCTCGGGAAACATTCAGTACTTC. Protein: CASSLSGNIQYF.

The chain joins TRBV29-1 to TRBJ2-3; D perhaps matches TRBD2 (5 bases). CDR1 is SQVTM, CDR2 ANQGSEA, per germline. CDR3 length: 15 amino acids. Trimming pared 1 base from V and 1 base from J, leaving 12 bases between. The CDR3 region has the DNA TGCAGCGTTGAAGGTGGGCGGGTCGGCACAGATACGCAGTATTTT. Amino acids: CSVEGGRVGTDTQYF.

This chain uses TRBV5-1 with TRBJ2-5; the D is unclear. This CDR3 has 17 residues. V was pared by 4 bases and J by 8 bases, with 27 bases between. Germline V gene sequence: CDR1 SGHRS, CDR2 YFSETQ. This chain's CDR3 is CASSTKGGPTSGGTQYF. The CDR3 DNA is TGCGCCAGCAGCACGAAGGGTGGTCCCACCTCAGGTGGTACCCAGTACTTC.

This chain links TRBV27 with TRBJ1-1, with D perhaps TRBD1 (6 bases). V was trimmed by 7 bases and J by 0 bases, leaving 12 bases between them. CDR1 is MNHEY, CDR2 SMNVEV, per germline (reference sequence). The CDR3 sequence is 14 residues long. The CDR3 is CASIGQGMNTEAFF. The CDR3 DNA follows: TGTGCCAGCATCGGGCAGGGGATGAACACTGAAGCTTTCTTT.

The rearrangement uses TRBV28 and TRBJ1-1, with D unclear. The CDR3 runs to 15 residues. Germline V gene sequence: CDR1 MDHEN, CDR2 SYDVKM. V was cut by 5 bases and J by 0 bases, with 13 bases left in between. DNA of the CDR3: TGTGCCAGCAGTCCCCGGCGGGAGCTGAACACTGAAGCTTTCTTT. This encodes CASSPRRELNTEAFF.

The V call is TRBV7-9, the J call TRBJ1-3; D call uncertain. Trimming shortened V by 5 bases and J by 0 bases, and 5 bases separated the two germline ends. The germline CDR1 and CDR2 sequences are SEHNR and FQNEAQ (reference sequence). This CDR3 contains 13 residues. CDR3 sequence reads: CASSEISGNTIYF. The DNA of the CDR3 is TGTGCCAGCAGCGAGATCTCTGGAAACACCATATATTTT. The whole variable domain, filled in from reference TRBV7-9 and TRBJ1-3, reads DTGVSQNPRHKITKRGQNVTFRCDPISEHNRLYWYRQTLGQGPEFLTYFQNEAQLEKSRLLSDRFSAERPKGSFSTLEIQRTEQGDSAMYLCASSEISGNTIYFGEGSWLTVV.

V and J are TRBV10-3 and TRBJ1-4; 7 bases match TRBD1. The trim removed 5 bases at V and 3 bases at J, leaving 6 bases unmatched. Germline V CDR1 and CDR2: ENHRY, SYGVKD. The CDR3 extends over 15 amino acids. DNA for the CDR3: TGTGCCATCAGTCAGGGTAGGGGGCCTAATGAAAAACTGTTTTTT. Translated: CAISQGRGPNEKLFF.

CDR3 amino acids: CASSFLDRISEAFF. The CDR3 nucleotides are TGTGCCAGCAGTTTTCTGGACAGGATCTCTGAAGCTTTCTTT. This chain links TRBV27 with TRBJ1-1; 7 nucleotides match TRBD1. V was clipped by 3 bases and J by 6 bases; unmatched bases: 7. Germline loops: CDR1 MNHEY, CDR2 SMNVEV (reference sequence). The CDR3 runs 14 residues.

The chain employs TRBV2 and TRBJ2-5; the D is unclear. The V gene's germline CDR1 is SNHLY and CDR2 FYNNEI. Trimming left V 4 bases short and J 2 bases short, with 8 bases between. The CDR3 length is 13 residues. Written as DNA, the CDR3 is TGTGCCAGCAGTGCGGAACCTCAAGAGACCCAGTACTTC. This encodes CASSAEPQETQYF. Complete variable domain (other parts from reference TRBV2 and TRBJ2-5): EPEVTQTPSHQVTQMGQEVILRCVPISNHLYFYWYRQILGQKVEFLVSFYNNEISEKSEIFDDQFSVERPDGSNFTLKIRSTKLEDSAMYFCASSAEPQETQYFGPGTRLLVL.

There are a few counts of this clone. The V gene is TRBV30, the J gene TRBJ1-1; tentative D call: TRBD1 (5 bases). Trimming took off 2 bases at V and 8 bases at J, with 12 bases between the two ends. Germline lookup yields CDR1 GTSNPN and CDR2 SVGIG (reference sequence). The CDR3 runs 12 residues. As DNA, the CDR3 is TGTGCCTGGAGTCCGCCGGGACCCGAAGCTTTCTTT. Its protein product is CAWSPPGPEAFF.

The genes are TRBV7-8 and TRBJ2-2; D gene uncertain. The CDR3 extends over 14 amino acids. V was pared by 10 bases and J by 3 bases, with 15 bases between. Germline V gene lookup returns CDR1 SGHVS and CDR2 FQNEAQ. As DNA, the CDR3 is TGTGCCACCCCGGCCCGTCCCGACACCGGGGAGCTGTTTTTT. This translates into CATPARPDTGELFF.

This clone was observed once. The J gene is TRBJ2-7, the V gene TRBV13, with TRBD1 matching over 10 bases. The germline V gene encodes CDR1 PRHDT and CDR2 FYEKMQ (reference sequence). Trimming took 4 bases from V and 4 from J; bases not matched to a gene: 4. The CDR3 is 14 amino acids. CDR3 in DNA: TGTGCCAGCAGCTCAGGGGACAGGGGATACGAGCAGTACTTC. This sequence encodes CASSSGDRGYEQYF.

The chain carries TRBV2 and TRBJ1-5; 7 bases fit TRBD1. J gave up 4 bases and V 7 bases, and 7 bases lay outside the gene matches. CDR1 is SNHLY and CDR2 is FYNNEI in the germline V gene. This CDR3 has 14 amino acids. CDR3 amino acids: CASMRGTENQPQHF. The CDR3 coding sequence is TGTGCCAGCATGAGAGGGACAGAGAATCAGCCCCAGCATTTT.